This T cell receptor beta chain was documented in a study of CXCR3-negative and CXCR3-positive naive CD8 T cells (dated by TCRdb to between 2018 and 2020). General notes on the study: In total, around 140 million TRB reads were obtained, or roughly 1.5 +/- 0.3 million reads per library. Diversity and physicochemical repertoire analyses were performed on about a dozen donors pooled from two independent experiments. The TRBV-TRBJ cluster analysis covered naive subsets from roughly five donors and memory cells from 3 donors. What the work shows at the level of the full study, not this receptor alone: Comparably high repertoire diversity was found in both naive subsets, whereas much lower repertoire diversity was found in memory CD8+ T cells. Freshly isolated PBMCs were used for most assays because CXCR3 expression partially decreased after cryopreservation. Because surface CD5, which is linked to self-reactivity in mice, was comparable between the naive subsets, TCR interaction strength was also inferred from the physicochemical properties of TRB CDR3s. TRBV-TRBJ usage was similar between naive CXCR3-negative and CXCR3-positive cells from the same donor, while memory cells showed distinct patterns. TRB CDR3s from CXCR3-positive naive cells showed higher hydrophobicity (lower Kidera factor 4), lower energy, and higher strength and volume indices than CXCR3-negative naive cells.

For this clonotype: There is no known antigen for this receptor.

Counted from cysteine to phenylalanine, this CDR3 has 13 amino acids. No nucleotide data were recorded. Sequences MDHEN (CDR1) and SYDVKM (CDR2) are obtained from the germline V gene. For each CD8+ T cell subset, flow sorting was done in triplicate, and 310,000 or so cells per subset went directly into RLT lysis buffer. Naive CD8+ T cells were defined stringently as CD45RO-CCR7+CD27+CD95- to exclude memory contaminants. Peripheral blood mononuclear cells were isolated from buffy coats using standard density gradient centrifugation. Naive CXCR3-negative and CXCR3-positive CD8+ T cells were flow-sorted on a FACSAria III. Total RNA was extracted from sorted cells with an RNeasy Mini Kit. These reads were obtained on a NextSeq 550. The Human TCR Profiling Kit (MiLaboratory) was used to make UMI-labeled 5' RACE TRB cDNA libraries. cDNA synthesis used the entire amount of extracted RNA, and PCR amplification then used the entire amount of cDNA produced. Libraries were prepared in parallel using an identical number of PCR cycles. Regarding the original processing steps: With a requirement of at least two reads per UMI, MIGEC and MiXCR extracted about 50,000 +/- 10,000 unique UMI-labeled TRB cDNA molecules per library. On average, roughly 40,000 +/- 10,000 functional in-frame TRB CDR3 nucleotide clonotypes lacking stop codons were found per library. After downsampling to 5000 UMI-labeled TRB molecules per sample, diversity metrics such as normalized Shannon-Wiener and Chao1 were calculated in VDJtools. VDJtools computed clonotype-size-weighted physicochemical properties of the central five CDR3 residues: interaction energy, strength, volume and Kidera factor 4. TCRdb reprocessed the reads; each CDR3 protein sequence makes one entry, and DNA is unavailable. The V and J calls, along with clone size, are taken from TCRdb and not from the paper's own processing. Per the sample table, the count is 90,000 to 150,000 distinct CDR3 sequences. 0.36% of the sample belongs to the ten largest clones.

This clonotype originated in a human donor in good health. Some clones in this sample may be carry-over from other donors' samples. This chain joins TRBV28 to TRBJ2-2; checking the TCRdb D call of TRBD1 is not possible without DNA. The sample consisted of naive CXCR3+ CD8+ T cells from blood. This specimen's cell subset or site label, per the study, means: CD45RO-CCR7+CD27+CD95- naive CD8+ T cells expressing CXCR3 (TNR3+). The CDR3 region has the sequence CASRRTGAGELFF.